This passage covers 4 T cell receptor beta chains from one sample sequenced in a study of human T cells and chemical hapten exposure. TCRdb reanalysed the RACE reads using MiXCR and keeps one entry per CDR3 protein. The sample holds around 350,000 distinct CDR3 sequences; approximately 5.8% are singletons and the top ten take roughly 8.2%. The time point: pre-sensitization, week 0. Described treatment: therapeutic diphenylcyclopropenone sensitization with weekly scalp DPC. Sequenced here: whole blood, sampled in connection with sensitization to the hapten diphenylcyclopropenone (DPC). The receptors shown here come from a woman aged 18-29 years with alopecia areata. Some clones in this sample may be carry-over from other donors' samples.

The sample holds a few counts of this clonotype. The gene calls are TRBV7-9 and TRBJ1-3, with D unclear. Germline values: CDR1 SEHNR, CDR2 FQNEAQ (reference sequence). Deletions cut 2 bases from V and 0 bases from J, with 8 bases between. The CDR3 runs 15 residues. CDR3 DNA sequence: TGTGCCAGCAGCTTATCCGGAAGCTCTGGAAACACCATATATTTT. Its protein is CASSLSGSSGNTIYF. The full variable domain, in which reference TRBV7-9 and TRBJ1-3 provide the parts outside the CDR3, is DTGVSQNPRHKITKRGQNVTFRCDPISEHNRLYWYRQTLGQGPEFLTYFQNEAQLEKSRLLSDRFSAERPKGSFSTLEIQRTEQGDSAMYLCASSLSGSSGNTIYFGEGSWLTVV.

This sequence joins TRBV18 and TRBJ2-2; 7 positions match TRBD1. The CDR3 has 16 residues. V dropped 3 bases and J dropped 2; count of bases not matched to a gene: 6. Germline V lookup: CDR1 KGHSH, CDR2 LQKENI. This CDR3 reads CASSPTGTANTGELFF. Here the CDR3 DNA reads TGTGCCAGCTCACCGACCGGGACAGCCAACACCGGGGAGCTGTTTTTT.

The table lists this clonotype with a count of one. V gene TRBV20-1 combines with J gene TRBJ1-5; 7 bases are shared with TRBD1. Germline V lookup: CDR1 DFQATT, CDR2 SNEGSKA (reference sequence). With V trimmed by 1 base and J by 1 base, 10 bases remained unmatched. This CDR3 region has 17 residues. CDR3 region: CSARGLQGSGSNQPQHF. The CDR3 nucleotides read TGCAGTGCTAGAGGACTACAGGGGTCGGGGAGCAATCAGCCCCAGCATTTT.

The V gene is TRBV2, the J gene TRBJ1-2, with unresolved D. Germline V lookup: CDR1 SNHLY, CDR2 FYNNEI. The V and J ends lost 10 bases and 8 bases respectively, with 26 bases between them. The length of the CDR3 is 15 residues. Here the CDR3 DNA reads TGTGCCATCAGGTGGCCCTCGGCCTCCCTGTACGGCTACACCTTC. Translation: CAIRWPSASLYGYTF.